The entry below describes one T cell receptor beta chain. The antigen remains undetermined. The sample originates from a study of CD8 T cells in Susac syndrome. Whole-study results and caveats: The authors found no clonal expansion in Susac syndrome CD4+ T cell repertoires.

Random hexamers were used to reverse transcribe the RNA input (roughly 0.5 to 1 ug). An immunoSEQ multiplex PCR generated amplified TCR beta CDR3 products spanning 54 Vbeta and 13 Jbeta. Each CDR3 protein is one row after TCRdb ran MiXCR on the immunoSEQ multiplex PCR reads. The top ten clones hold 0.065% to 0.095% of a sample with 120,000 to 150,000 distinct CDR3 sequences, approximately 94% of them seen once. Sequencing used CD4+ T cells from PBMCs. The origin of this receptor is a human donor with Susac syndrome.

CDR3 coding DNA: TGCAGCGTGCAGATCTCTGGGGCCAACGTCCTGACTTTC. Protein: CSVQISGANVLTF. J is TRBJ2-6 and V is TRBV29-1; D unclear. Germline loops: CDR1 SQVTM, CDR2 ANQGSEA. This CDR3 comprises 13 residues. Trimming removed 6 bases at V and 0 bases at J, with 6 bases between.